This TCR beta chain was identified during a study of blood T cell repertoires in COVID-19. Study in general: The analysed material was cDNA or gDNA that came from T cells, B-cell-depleted T cells, or PBMCs.

This CDR3 has 15 amino acids. The V gene's germline CDR1 is LNHDA and CDR2 SQIVND (reference sequence). Trimming at V came to 8 bases and at J to 5 bases, leaving 10 bases not matched to a gene. Profiling relied on immunoSEQ multiplex PCR, and the TCRdb table lists in-frame clones only, not all of them. The sample consists of a few hundred thousand clones, approximately 80% of them appearing once. Assignment of participants to cohorts was predicated upon participant-reported clinical history. This TCR derives from a woman between 40 and 50 years old with acute COVID-19. Sequencing was carried out using PBMCs or T cells enriched from blood (not recorded which). The chain joins TRBV19 to TRBJ2-1, with TRBD2 identical over 9 bases. The CDR3 coding sequence is TGTGCCAGTCTCAAGACTAGCGGAGCGAACAATGAGCAGTTCTTC. This codes for CASLKTSGANNEQFF.